This T cell receptor (beta chain) appears in the sequencing data of a study of response to subunit inactivated influenza vaccine. Study observations and caveats: Authors suggested seasonal influenza vaccinations each recruit few new T cells.

From the RT-PCR reads, TCRdb called clonotypes with MiXCR, one entry per CDR3 protein. This table has about 610,000 distinct CDR3 sequences, 14% appearing once. This clonotype showed up many times. Antigen specificity is unknown. The CDR3 extends over 16 amino acids. V dropped 3 bases and J dropped 4; count of bases not matched to a gene: 6. In germline, CDR1 is KGHDR, CDR2 SFDVKD. This sequence joins TRBV24-1 and TRBJ2-1, with 9 bases identical to TRBD2. The source material was PBMCs from blood, sampled approximately 13 days after vaccination. The receptor's source is a man aged 45-60 years who received an inactivated influenza vaccine. The CDR3 sequence is CATSDGAGGQYNEQFF. The CDR3 region has the DNA TGTGCCACCAGTGATGGAGCGGGGGGACAGTACAATGAGCAGTTCTTC.